The sequence of this TCR beta chain was determined in a study of T cells in tuberculosis (dated 2018 in TCRdb). In the study overall: To characterize T cells specific for the mycobacterial lipid antigen glucose monomycolate (GMM), the study used CD1B tetramers together with high-throughput TCR immunosequencing. A South African clinical cohort compared IGRA-negative adolescents, IGRA-positive adolescents with latent tuberculosis and adults with active tuberculosis, ten per group.

This clone was seen once. The antigen it recognizes is unknown. No quality values exist for individual bases; no much larger clone is one base distant. The germline V gene (reference sequence) supplies CDR1 GTSNPN and CDR2 SVGIG. From cysteine to phenylalanine, the CDR3 is 12 amino acids long. The only DNA kept is the CDR3, 36 bases in frame from the first base. The V end loses 2 bases and the J end loses 8 bases, and a stretch of 10 bases separates them. The study at large found these results: Smaller NN-distances were partly driven by shorter CDR3-alpha lengths in active tuberculosis patients, and statistical significance was not reached for the TCR-beta difference. Using GEM motif frequencies, a classifier achieved under 75% accuracy, whereas a classifier built on the diverse GMM-specific repertoire got to nearly 90% accuracy (AUROC around 0.87). Compared with IGRA-negative controls, TCR-alpha repertoires from active tuberculosis had smaller mean NN-distances to GMM-specific TCRs, which suggests clonal expansion of these TCRs. Clinical samples were chosen by availability of cryopreserved specimens, and active tuberculosis cases were adults while controls were adolescents.

At study entry, adolescents were screened for latent tuberculosis infection by tuberculin skin test and QuantiFERON-TB GOLD In-Tube IGRA. Immunosequencing of unsorted cryopreserved PBMC covered, on average, roughly 93,000 T cells per clinical donor. Eleven high schools in the Worcester region of the Western Cape, South Africa, served as enrollment sites for adolescents aged 12 to 18 years. Ten M. tuberculosis-infected and around ten uninfected adolescents were selected with matching for age and sex. PBMC from adolescents were isolated by density centrifugation from freshly drawn heparinized blood and were then cryopreserved. The immunoSEQ multiplex PCR assay was used to generate TCR libraries, with TCR-beta and/or TCR-alpha/delta assays applied to each sample. Amplified TCR libraries were sequenced on the Illumina high-throughput platform. Turning to the authors' computational methods: Clustering and dimensionality reduction were performed using pairwise TCRdist distances among GMM-specific receptors from ex vivo sorted or in vitro expanded T cells. Each clinical repertoire received a mean NN-distance score, defined as the average TCRdist to the nearest 10% of tetramer-positive reference sequences. GEM TCR motif frequency was calculated as the fraction of unique TCRs that matched known GEM sequences in V/J usage and CDR3 length. Linear discriminant analysis with leave-one-out cross-validation, implemented in scikit-learn, was used to classify active tuberculosis. The table comes from immuneACCESS by way of TCRdb, which keeps in-frame sequences with V and J called. Part of the clones is missing from these tables; in studies checked, under half for an unresolved V gene and the rest for unknown reasons. V, J and clone size reflect that table, while D and trimming were determined from the DNA. Present in this sample are fewer than 55,000 clones, about 95% of which were seen just once. The ten top clones hold 7.5% of the sample.

The rearrangement joined TRBV30 to TRBJ2-1, with TRBD2 as a weak D call on 5 bases. This clonotype was sampled from a donor aged 10 to 29 with latent tuberculosis or without tuberculosis infection. The sequencing sample was made of PBMCs. This receptor carries the CDR3 CAWSPRGYEQFF. The nucleotide sequence reads as follows: TGTGCCTGGAGTCCTCGCGGGTATGAGCAGTTCTTC.